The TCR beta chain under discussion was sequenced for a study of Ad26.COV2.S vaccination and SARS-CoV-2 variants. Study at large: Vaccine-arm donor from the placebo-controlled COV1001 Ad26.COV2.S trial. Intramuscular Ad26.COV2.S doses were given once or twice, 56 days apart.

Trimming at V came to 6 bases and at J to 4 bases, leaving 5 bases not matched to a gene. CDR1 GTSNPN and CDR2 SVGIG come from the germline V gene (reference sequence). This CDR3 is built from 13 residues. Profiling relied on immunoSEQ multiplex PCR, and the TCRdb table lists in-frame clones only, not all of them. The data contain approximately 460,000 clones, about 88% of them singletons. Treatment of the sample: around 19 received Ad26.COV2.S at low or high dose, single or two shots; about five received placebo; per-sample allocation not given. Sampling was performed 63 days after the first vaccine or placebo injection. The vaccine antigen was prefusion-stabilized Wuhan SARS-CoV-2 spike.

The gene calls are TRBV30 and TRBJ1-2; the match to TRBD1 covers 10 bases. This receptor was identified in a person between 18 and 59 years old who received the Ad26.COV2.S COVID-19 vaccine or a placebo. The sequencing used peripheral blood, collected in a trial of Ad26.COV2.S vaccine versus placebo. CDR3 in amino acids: CACGQGGSYGYTF. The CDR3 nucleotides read TGTGCCTGCGGACAGGGGGGATCCTATGGCTACACCTTC.